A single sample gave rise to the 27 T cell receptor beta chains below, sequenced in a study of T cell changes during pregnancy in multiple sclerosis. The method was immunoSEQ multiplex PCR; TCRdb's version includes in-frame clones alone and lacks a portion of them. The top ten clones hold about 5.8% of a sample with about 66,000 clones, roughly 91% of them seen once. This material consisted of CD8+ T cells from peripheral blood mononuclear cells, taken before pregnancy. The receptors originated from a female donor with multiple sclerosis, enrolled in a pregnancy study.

The CDR3 DNA sequence: TGTGCTAGTTGTTACTCAGCGTCCGAGACAGGGAGCTCTGGGGCCAACGTCCTGACTTTC. Translating it yields CASCYSASETGSSGANVLTF. V gene TRBV12-5 combines with J gene TRBJ2-6, with 7 bases lining up with TRBD1. The CDR3 has 20 residues. The germline V gene has CDR1 LGHNT and CDR2 FRNRAP. Unmatched junction bases numbered 19, after V lost 8 bases and J lost 0 bases.

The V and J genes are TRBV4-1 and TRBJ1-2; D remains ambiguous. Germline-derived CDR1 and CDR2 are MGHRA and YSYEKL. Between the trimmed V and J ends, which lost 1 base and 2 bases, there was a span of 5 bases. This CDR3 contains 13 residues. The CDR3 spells CASSQVENYGYTF. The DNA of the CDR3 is TGCGCCAGCAGCCAAGTAGAGAACTATGGCTACACCTTC.

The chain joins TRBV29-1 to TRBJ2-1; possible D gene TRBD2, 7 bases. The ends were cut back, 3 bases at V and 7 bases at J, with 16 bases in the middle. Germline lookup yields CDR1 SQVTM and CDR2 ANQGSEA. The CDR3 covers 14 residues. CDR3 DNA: TGCAGCGTTGAGGGGGGGCATAATAGGAATGAGCAGTTCTTC. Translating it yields CSVEGGHNRNEQFF.

CDR3 sequence (DNA): TGTGCCAGTAGTATTGGGAGCGGGAATTCACCCCTCCACTTT. Protein sequence: CASSIGSGNSPLHF. The chain uses TRBV19 and TRBJ1-6; no clear D gene. In germline, CDR1 is LNHDA, CDR2 SQIVND (reference sequence). This CDR3 comprises 14 residues. V gave up 3 bases and J gave up 7 bases, with 10 bases separating them.

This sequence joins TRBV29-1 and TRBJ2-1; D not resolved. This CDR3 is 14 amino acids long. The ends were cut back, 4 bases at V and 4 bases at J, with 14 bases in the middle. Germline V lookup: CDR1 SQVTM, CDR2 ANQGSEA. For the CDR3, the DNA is TGCAGCGTTGCTGGGCACTCTAATTACAATGAGCAGTTCTTC. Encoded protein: CSVAGHSNYNEQFF.

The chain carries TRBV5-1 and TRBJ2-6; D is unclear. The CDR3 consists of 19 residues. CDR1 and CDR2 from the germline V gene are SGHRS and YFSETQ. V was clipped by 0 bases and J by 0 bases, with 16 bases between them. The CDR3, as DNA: TGCGCCAGCAGCTTGGATTGGGCCAGCTTCCTCTCTGGGGCCAACGTCCTGACTTTC. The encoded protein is CASSLDWASFLSGANVLTF.

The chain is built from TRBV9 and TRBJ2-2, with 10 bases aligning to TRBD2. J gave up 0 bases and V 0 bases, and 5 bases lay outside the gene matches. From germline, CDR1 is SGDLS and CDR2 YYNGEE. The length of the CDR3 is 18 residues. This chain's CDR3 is CASSVAKTSGANTGELFF. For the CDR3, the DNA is TGTGCCAGCAGCGTAGCTAAAACTAGCGGGGCGAACACCGGGGAGCTGTTTTTT. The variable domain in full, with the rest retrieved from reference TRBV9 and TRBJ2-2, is DSGVTQTPKHLITATGQRVTLRCSPRSGDLSVYWYQQSLDQGLQFLIQYYNGEERAKGNILERFSAQQFPDLHSELNLSSLELGDSALYFCASSVAKTSGANTGELFFGEGSRLTVL.

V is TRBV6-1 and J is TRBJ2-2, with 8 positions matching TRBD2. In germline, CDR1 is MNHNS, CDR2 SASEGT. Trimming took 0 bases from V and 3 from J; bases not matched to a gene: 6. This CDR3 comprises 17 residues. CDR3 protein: CASSEADGGEYTGELFF. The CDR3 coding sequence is TGTGCCAGCAGTGAAGCGGACGGGGGGGAATACACCGGGGAGCTGTTTTTT.

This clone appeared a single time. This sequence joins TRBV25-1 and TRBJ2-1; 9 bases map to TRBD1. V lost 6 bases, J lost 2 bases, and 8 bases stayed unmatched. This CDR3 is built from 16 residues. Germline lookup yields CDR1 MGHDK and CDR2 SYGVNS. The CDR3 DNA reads TGTGCCAGCAGGGATAGAGGACAGGGGCCCTACAATGAGCAGTTCTTC. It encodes CASRDRGQGPYNEQFF.

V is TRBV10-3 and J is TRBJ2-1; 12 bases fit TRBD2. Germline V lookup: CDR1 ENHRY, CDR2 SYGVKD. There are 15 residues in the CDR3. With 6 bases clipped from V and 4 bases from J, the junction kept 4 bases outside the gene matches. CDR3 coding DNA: TGTGCCATCAGGGAACTAGCGGGGGGTTACAATGAGCAGTTCTTC. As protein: CAIRELAGGYNEQFF.

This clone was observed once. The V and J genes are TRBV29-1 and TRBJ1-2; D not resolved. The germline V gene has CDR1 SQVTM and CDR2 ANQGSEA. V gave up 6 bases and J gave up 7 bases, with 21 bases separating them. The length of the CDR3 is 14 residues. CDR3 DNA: TGCAGCGTCCCCCCCGGGCCGAAAGCGGGTGGCTACACCTTC. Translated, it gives CSVPPGPKAGGYTF.

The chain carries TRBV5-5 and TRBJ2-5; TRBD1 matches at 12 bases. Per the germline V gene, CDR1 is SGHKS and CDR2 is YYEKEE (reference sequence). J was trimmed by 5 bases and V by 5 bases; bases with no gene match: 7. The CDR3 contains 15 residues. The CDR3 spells CASSSGTGGFETQYF. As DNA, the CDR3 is TGTGCCAGCAGTTCCGGGACAGGGGGCTTTGAGACCCAGTACTTC.

CDR3 region: CASSLGRGMDTEAFF. The DNA of the CDR3 is TGTGCCAGCAGCTTAGGCAGGGGGATGGACACTGAAGCTTTCTTT. The rearrangement links TRBV11-2 to TRBJ1-1; 7 nucleotides match TRBD1. After removal of 1 base from V and 3 bases from J, the junction contained 5 bases not matched to a gene. The CDR3 is 15 amino acids. The germline CDR1 and CDR2 sequences are SGHAT and FQNNGV.

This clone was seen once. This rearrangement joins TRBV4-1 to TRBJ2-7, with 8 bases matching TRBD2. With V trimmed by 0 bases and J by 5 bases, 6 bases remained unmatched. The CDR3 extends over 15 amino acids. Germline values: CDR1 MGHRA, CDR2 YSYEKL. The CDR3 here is CASSQEGLGVDEQYF. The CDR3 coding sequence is TGCGCCAGCAGCCAAGAGGGACTAGGGGTTGACGAGCAGTACTTC.

CDR3 region: CAWSPRTSGGAFLGYNEQFF. In nucleotides, the CDR3 is TGTGCCTGGAGTCCCCGGACTAGCGGGGGGGCCTTCCTCGGCTACAATGAGCAGTTCTTC. This chain links TRBV30 with TRBJ2-1; the match to TRBD2 covers 15 bases. V was pared by 2 bases and J by 3 bases, with 14 bases of the junction left unmatched. The CDR3 is made up of 20 amino acids. Germline assignment: CDR1 GTSNPN and CDR2 SVGIG (reference sequence).

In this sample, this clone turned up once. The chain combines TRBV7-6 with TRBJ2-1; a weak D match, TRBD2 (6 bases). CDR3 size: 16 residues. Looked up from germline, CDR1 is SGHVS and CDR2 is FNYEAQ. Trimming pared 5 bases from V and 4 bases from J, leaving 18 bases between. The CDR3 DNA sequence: TGTGCCAGCAGCCCCGCGGGGATACAGGAGTACAATGAGCAGTTCTTC. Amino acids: CASSPAGIQEYNEQFF.

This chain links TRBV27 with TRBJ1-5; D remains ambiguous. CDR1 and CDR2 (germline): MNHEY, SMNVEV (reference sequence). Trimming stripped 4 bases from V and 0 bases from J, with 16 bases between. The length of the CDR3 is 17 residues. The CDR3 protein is CASSSRETLYSNQPQHF. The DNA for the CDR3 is TGTGCCAGCAGTTCCCGGGAGACACTCTATAGCAATCAGCCCCAGCATTTT.

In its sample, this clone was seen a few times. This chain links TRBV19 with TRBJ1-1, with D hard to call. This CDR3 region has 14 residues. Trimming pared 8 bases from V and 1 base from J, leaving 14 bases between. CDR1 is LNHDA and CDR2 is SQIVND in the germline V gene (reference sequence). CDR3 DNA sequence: TGTGCCAGTCGGCTCCAACAGAGGAACACTGAAGCTTTCTTT. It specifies CASRLQQRNTEAFF.

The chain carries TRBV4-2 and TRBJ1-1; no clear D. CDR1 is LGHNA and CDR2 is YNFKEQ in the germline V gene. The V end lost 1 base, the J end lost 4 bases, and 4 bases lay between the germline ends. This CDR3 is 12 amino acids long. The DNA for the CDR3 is TGTGCCAGCAGCCAAGGGAGCACTGAAGCTTTCTTT. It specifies CASSQGSTEAFF.

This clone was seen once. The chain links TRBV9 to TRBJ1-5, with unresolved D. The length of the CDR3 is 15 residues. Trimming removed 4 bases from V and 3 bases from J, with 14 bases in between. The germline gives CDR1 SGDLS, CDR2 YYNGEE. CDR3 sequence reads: CASSYTDGDNQPQHF. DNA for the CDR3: TGTGCCAGCAGCTATACCGACGGAGACAATCAGCCCCAGCATTTT.

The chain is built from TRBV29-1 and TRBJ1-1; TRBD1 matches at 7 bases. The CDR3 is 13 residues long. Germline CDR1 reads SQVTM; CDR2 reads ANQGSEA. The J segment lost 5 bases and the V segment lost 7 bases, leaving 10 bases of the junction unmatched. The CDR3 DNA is TGCAGCGGCCTGACAGGGCTGGGGACTGAAGCTTTCTTT. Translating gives CSGLTGLGTEAFF.

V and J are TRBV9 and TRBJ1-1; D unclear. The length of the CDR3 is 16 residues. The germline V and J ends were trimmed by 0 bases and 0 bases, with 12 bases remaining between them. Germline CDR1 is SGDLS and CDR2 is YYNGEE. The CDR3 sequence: CASSVDPGEMNTEAFF. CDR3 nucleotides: TGTGCCAGCAGCGTAGATCCGGGAGAGATGAACACTGAAGCTTTCTTT. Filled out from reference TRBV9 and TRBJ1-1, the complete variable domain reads DSGVTQTPKHLITATGQRVTLRCSPRSGDLSVYWYQQSLDQGLQFLIQYYNGEERAKGNILERFSAQQFPDLHSELNLSSLELGDSALYFCASSVDPGEMNTEAFFGQGTRLTVV.

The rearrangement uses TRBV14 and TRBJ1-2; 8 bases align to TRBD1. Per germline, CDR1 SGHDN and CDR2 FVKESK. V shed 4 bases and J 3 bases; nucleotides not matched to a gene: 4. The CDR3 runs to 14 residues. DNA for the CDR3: TGTGCCAGCAGCCCGACAGGGGCGTACTATGGCTACACCTTC. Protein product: CASSPTGAYYGYTF. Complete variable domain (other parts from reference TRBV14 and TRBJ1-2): EAGVTQFPSHSVIEKGQTVTLRCDPISGHDNLYWYRRVMGKEIKFLLHFVKESKQDESGMPNNRFLAERTGGTYSTLKVQPAELEDSGVYFCASSPTGAYYGYTFGSGTRLTVV.

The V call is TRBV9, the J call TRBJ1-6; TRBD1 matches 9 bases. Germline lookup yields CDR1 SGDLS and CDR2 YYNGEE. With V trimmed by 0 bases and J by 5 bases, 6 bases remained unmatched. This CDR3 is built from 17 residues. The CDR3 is CASSVEGQGVDNSPLHF. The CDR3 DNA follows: TGTGCCAGCAGCGTAGAGGGACAGGGCGTAGATAATTCACCCCTCCACTTT.

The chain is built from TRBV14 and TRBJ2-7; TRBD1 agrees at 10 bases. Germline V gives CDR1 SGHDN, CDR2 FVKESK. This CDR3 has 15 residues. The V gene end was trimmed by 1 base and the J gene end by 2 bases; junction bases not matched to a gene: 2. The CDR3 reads CASSQGDRGPYEQYF. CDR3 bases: TGTGCCAGCAGCCAAGGGGACAGGGGTCCCTACGAGCAGTACTTC.

CDR3 region: CASSLVEGSNTEAFF. The CDR3 DNA sequence: TGTGCCAGCAGCTTAGTGGAAGGGAGTAACACTGAAGCTTTCTTT. The V and J genes are TRBV7-8 and TRBJ1-1; D ambiguous. The germline CDR1 and CDR2 sequences are SGHVS and FQNEAQ. The CDR3 length is 15 residues. Between the trimmed V and J ends, which lost 1 base and 2 bases, there was a span of 11 bases.

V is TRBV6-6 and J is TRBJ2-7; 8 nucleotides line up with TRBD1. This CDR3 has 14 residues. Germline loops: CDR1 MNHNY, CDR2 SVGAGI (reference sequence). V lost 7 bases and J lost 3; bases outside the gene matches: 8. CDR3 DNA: TGTGCCAGCACCCTACAGGGGGATTACTACGAGCAGTACTTC. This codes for CASTLQGDYYEQYF.